This record covers a single TCR beta chain. This clone was seen just once. The clone's antigen remains unknown. Base-call qualities are not available, and no considerably larger clone is one nucleotide away. The method behind the library was the immunoSEQ multiplex PCR assay. A mixture of 60 forward primers for TCR Vbeta segments and 13 reverse primers for TCR Jbeta segments was used in the multiplex PCR. The CDR3 region of rearranged TCR beta genes was amplified from genomic DNA with a multiplex PCR assay. The amplified TCR beta libraries were sequenced on the Illumina HiSeq System as 87-base-pair reads. In the authors' own workflow: In a later analysis, roughly 80 million unique TCR beta chains were counted across the roughly 670 repertoires, and approximately 11 million of these chains were shared by at least two donors. A nearest-neighbor algorithm error-corrected the raw reads and collapsed the reads into unique sequences, merging closely related sequences to remove PCR and sequencing errors. To assign V, D and J gene segments, CDR3 sequences were aligned to IMGT reference sequences. Each retained sequence needed at least a six-nucleotide match to both a V gene segment and a J gene segment. A rearrangement was called productive if the CDR3 had no stop codons and remained in frame with V and J, and every other rearrangement was called non-productive. CDR3 was defined by IMGT convention, running from the second conserved V-encoded cysteine to the conserved J-encoded phenylalanine. Sequences without an unambiguous match to a single V gene segment were excluded from the earlier analysis of a few hundred of the donors. An earlier analysis of approximately 590 of the donors called V segments functional above 56.7% productive rearrangements and segregating when the between-donor standard deviation exceeded 5%. A statistical classification framework was developed to diagnose cytomegalovirus status using the catalog of TCR beta chain sequences. V and J gene assignment, in a later analysis, came from comparing TCR nucleotide sequences with IMGT/GENE-DB human TR gene sequences. In a later analysis, CDR3 sequences and most-parsimonious VDJ recombination scenarios were assigned using the TCRdist pipeline. A later analysis defined each TCR beta chain by its CDR3 amino acid sequence plus V-gene family, and excluded reads lacking a unique V-gene family. To address suspected cross-contamination and a sequencing artifact, a later analysis removed some 620 highly shared, low-generation-probability nucleotide sequences. In a later analysis, a clonal expansion index for each public chain was calculated from normalized within-repertoire ranks of inferred template counts. Generation probabilities in a later analysis came from a VDJ recombination model fitted to out-of-frame rearrangements, and those results were checked against IGoR. A later analysis scored TCR-TCR, TCR-HLA and TCR-CMV co-occurrence with hypergeometric tests, applying a repertoire-size bias correction to TCR pairs. To estimate false discovery rates, a later analysis permuted the HLA or CMV assignments 20 times. In a later analysis, co-occurring TCRs were grouped with DBSCAN, and TCRdist sequence similarity was added when clustering was performed within HLA-allele-positive subsets. Repertoires with fewer than 30,000 or more than 120,000 public chains, plus five repertoires with anomalous nucleotide sharing, were excluded from co-occurrence clustering. This immuneACCESS table, as held by TCRdb, lists in-frame sequences with V and J called but not all clones. Of the missing ones, under half trace to an unresolved V gene in checked studies; the others have no known cause. That table gives V, J and clone size, and the DNA gave D and trimming. The sample table holds approximately 91,000 clones, of which roughly 86% were seen once. The leading ten clones occupy around a tenth of the sample.

The cohort consisted of 666 healthy bone marrow donors. Cohort members were all nominally healthy when sampled, although unrecorded immune exposures were likely present. The donor was CMV seropositive and belonged to the group of more than 250 seropositive cohort members. A peripheral blood sample was provided by each donor, and peripheral blood mononuclear cells were used for TCR beta sequencing. Genomic DNA extraction from the blood cell samples was performed with the Qiagen DNeasy Blood Extraction Kit. The sample belongs to a study of cytomegalovirus exposure and HLA in healthy donors (dated by TCRdb to 2016 to 2017). With respect to the entire study: An earlier analysis of under 600 of the donors reported roughly 300 Gb of sequence data and 117 million unique TCR beta sequences from 150 million to 200 million T cells. Roughly 300 gigabases of sequencing data and 78 million or so unique TCR sequences were included in an early release covering 550 to 800 HLA-typed donors. The genetic ancestry cluster associated with self-reported Caucasian donors included about 84% of the 398 genotyped donors. The study aimed to test whether cataloging public T cell receptors could reveal signatures of past pathogen exposure. The T cell repertoires of 666 subjects were profiled by immunosequencing and related to cytomegalovirus serostatus. Besides the first cohort of hundreds of subjects, a separate validation cohort made up of roughly 120 different subjects was used. High-throughput TCR immunosequencing, statistical association of individual TCRs with disease status, and machine learning were combined to predict cytomegalovirus infection status. A later analysis re-examined previously published TCR beta repertoires from around 670 donors and added high-resolution HLA genotyping to investigate patterns of TCR occurrence. In the later analysis, no new phenotypic data were used to find candidate immune exposures; instead, reliance was placed on TCR beta sequences and their occurrence across donors. To decide whether each TCR beta V gene segment behaved as functional or pseudogenic, an earlier analysis of some 600 of the donors relied on high-throughput TCR beta sequencing. Alongside the repertoire data, information on donor age, sex, ethnicity and CMV serostatus was compiled. Genome-wide SNP genotypes for about 65% of the roughly 670 donors were used in a later genetic analysis, which treated that subset as a discovery cohort. Every repertoire in the discovery cohort had been generated on one and the same sequencing platform. Both class I and class II loci were covered by HLA typing, at four-digit resolution. The number of donors typed differed by locus, with roughly 629-640 for A, B, C, DRB1 and DQB1, more than 500 for DQA1, nearly 610 for DPA1, and approximately 470 for DPB1. Roughly 5 DR-DQ haplotypes were handled as single units for association and clustering because linkage in the cohort was strong. Across some 400 genotyped donors of the cohort, an average of roughly 200,000 unique TCR beta nucleotide sequences per donor were sequenced, and roughly 20% of those sequences were non-productive. Study-wide findings and limitations: According to a later analysis, parvovirus B19, influenza, CMV and Epstein-Barr virus appeared linked to several top co-occurrence clusters. In this cohort, only TCR beta chains were sequenced, and detectable features were limited by the absence of alpha or paired-chain data. Over 15 rarely observed V segments, including chromosome 9 orphons, were excluded from the earlier analysis of about 600 of the donors because counts were too low. A further reported finding was that TCR beta sequences accurately predicted the HLA-A and HLA-B alleles for most subjects in the first cohort. It was suggested by the authors that the approach could potentially be generalized to other disease states and immunological phenotypes. Because HLA typing was missing for some donors at each locus, association tests included only the typed subset. Most TCR sequences were observed very rarely across donors, whereas some public TCRs were present in many individuals. In the study, some 180 TCR beta chains were listed as associated with cytomegalovirus. Presence/absence analyses assumed roughly uniform sequencing depth across donors, an assumption that may not hold. A later analysis found that TCR association rates varied across HLA loci, with DRB1 alleles showing the most associated TCRs and HLA-C alleles the fewest. A later genetic analysis associated a missense DCLRE1C variant with V-gene and J-gene trimming of TCR beta chains, and an independent cohort replicated the association. In both the original and validation cohorts, the classifier was reported to diagnose cytomegalovirus status with high specificity and sensitivity. A cluster of highly shared sequence variants was judged likely to be a technical artifact of the sequencing pipeline. In vitro tests confirmed that a few of the cytomegalovirus-associated TCR beta chains recognize cytomegalovirus antigens. Some IMGT-functional V segments, including TRBV6-2 and TRBV6-3, could not be distinguished by the 87-base-pair reads and were therefore excluded. An earlier analysis of 587 of the donors showed that most TCR beta V segments appeared in productive rearrangements either about 87% or about 30% of the time, which broadly matched IMGT annotations. Linkage disequilibrium might explain the correlated functional status among segregating V segments, but an unknown experimental factor could not be excluded. In a later genetic analysis, fewer N-insertions in productive TCRs were reported among donors in an Asian-associated ancestry cluster than the approximately 630-donor mean. According to a later analysis, most CMV-associated TCR beta chains appeared to be HLA-restricted, and the HLA associations seemed to be driven largely by CMV exposure. At a false discovery rate of 0.05, a later analysis linked 16,951 TCR beta sequences to specific HLA alleles. The only immune exposure information available for the cohort was CMV serostatus. Compared with equally common non-associated chains, HLA-associated TCR beta chains in a later analysis were more clonally expanded and had lower generation probabilities. When HLA alleles, especially DR and DQ, strongly co-occurred, attributing TCR associations to individual alleles was difficult.

Taken from cysteine to phenylalanine, the CDR3 has 13 residues. Only the CDR3 DNA stays, 39 bases, in frame from base 1. V gives up 3 bases and J gives up 7 bases, and the segment between their germline ends measures 12 bases. The germline V gene sets CDR1 to ENHRY and CDR2 to SYGVKD. The sequence is built from TRBV10-3 and TRBJ2-5; there is no confident call for the D gene. The sample taken for sequencing was PBMCs. The sequence derives from a man aged 30-40 years in good health and CMV-seropositive. The DNA is TGTGCCATCAGTGATCCAGGTCCAGGGACCCAGTACTTC. This sequence encodes CAISDPGPGTQYF.